This T cell receptor (beta chain) is from a study of Ad26.COV2.S vaccination and SARS-CoV-2 variants. CDR1 and CDR2 (germline): SNHLY, FYNNEI. Trimming pared 3 bases from V and 7 bases from J, leaving 12 bases between. The CDR3 loop spans 13 amino acids. The sample's treatment: some 20 received Ad26.COV2.S at low or high dose, single or two shots; a few received placebo; per-sample allocation not given. The study sampled participants on day 63 after the first vaccine or placebo injection. The method was immunoSEQ multiplex PCR; TCRdb's version includes in-frame clones alone and lacks a portion of them. The table shows around 370,000 clones, with about 88% occurring only once.

This TCR was sampled from a person aged 18-60 years who received the Ad26.COV2.S COVID-19 vaccine or a placebo. The sample consisted of peripheral blood, taken in a trial of Ad26.COV2.S vaccine versus placebo. The chain links TRBV2 to TRBJ1-1, with D perhaps TRBD1 (5 bases). The DNA of the CDR3 is TGTGCCAGCAGTGATGCCAGGGAGGGTGAAGCTTTCTTT. This translates into CASSDAREGEAFF.